Shown below are 27 T cell receptor beta chains from a single sample sequenced in a study of shared clonotypes between healthy human individuals. The data were produced by immunoSEQ multiplex PCR, yet TCRdb's version contains in-frame clones alone and is incomplete. The sample contains approximately 530,000 clones, about 96% of which appear only once. Sequencing was done on a sample of naive CD4+ T cells sorted from blood. Subset denoted: CD45RA+ positively selected. These receptor sequences come from a woman aged 25 to 45 in good health.

The chain is built from TRBV2 and TRBJ2-2; D might be TRBD2 (8 bases). The germline gives CDR1 SNHLY, CDR2 FYNNEI. The CDR3 is 18 amino acids. V gave up 1 base and J gave up 2 bases, with 17 bases separating them. For the CDR3, the DNA is TGTGCCAGCAGTGAAGAGGGGGCGGGACTAGGAAACACCGGGGAGCTGTTTTTT. It is translated as CASSEEGAGLGNTGELFF.

For the CDR3, the DNA is TGTGCCAGAGAGGCAGAAGCGAACACCGGGGAGCTGTTTTTT. Residues: CAREAEANTGELFF. V gene TRBV19 combines with J gene TRBJ2-2; unclear D gene. Germline CDR1 is LNHDA and CDR2 is SQIVND (reference sequence). The germline V and J ends were trimmed by 9 bases and 0 bases, with 11 bases remaining between them. The CDR3 has 14 amino acids.

The chain has TRBV27 and TRBJ2-5; D is unresolved. Near its end, the DNA agrees better with TRBJ2-7, so the J call may be wrong. There are 11 residues in the CDR3. Germline CDR1 is MNHEY and CDR2 is SMNVEV (reference sequence). Here the CDR3 reads CASSSLYEQYF. CDR3 coding DNA: TGTGCCAGCAGTTCCCTCTACGAGCAGTACTTC.

V and J are TRBV10-2 and TRBJ2-5, with TRBD1 matching 7 bases. Germline values: CDR1 WSHSY, CDR2 SAAADI. V shed 7 bases and J 5 bases; nucleotides not matched to a gene: 7. This CDR3 has 13 residues. The CDR3 DNA reads as TGCGCCAGCACCGACAGGGCATGGGAGACCCAGTACTTC. Translating it yields CASTDRAWETQYF.

In this sample, this clone turned up once. The rearrangement uses TRBV19 and TRBJ1-5, with a possible D match to TRBD1 (6 bases). The CDR3 is 15 residues long. The V and J ends lost 5 bases and 4 bases respectively, with 15 bases between them. Per the germline V gene, CDR1 is LNHDA and CDR2 is SQIVND (reference sequence). The CDR3 loop reads CASSVPQGSNQPQHF. DNA of the CDR3: TGTGCCAGTAGTGTCCCACAGGGTTCAAATCAGCCCCAGCATTTT. Supplemented by reference TRBV19 and TRBJ1-5, the full variable domain reads DGGITQSPKYLFRKEGQNVTLSCEQNLNHDAMYWYRQDPGQGLRLIYYSQIVNDFQKGDIAEGYSVSREKKESFPLTVTSAQKNPTAFYLCASSVPQGSNQPQHFGDGTRLSIL.

The CDR3 coding sequence is TGTGCCAGCAGTCCAGGACTAGCGGGCTACGAGCAGTACTTC. The encoded protein is CASSPGLAGYEQYF. The rearrangement links TRBV27 to TRBJ2-7; 11 nucleotides match TRBD2. Trimming took 5 bases from V and 3 from J; bases not matched to a gene: 3. The germline CDR1 and CDR2 sequences are MNHEY and SMNVEV (reference sequence). The CDR3 length is 14 residues.

Written as DNA, the CDR3 is TGTGCCAGCAGCTTAGCTAGCGGGAACGGCGAGCAGTACTTC. Its protein is CASSLASGNGEQYF. This rearrangement joins TRBV7-2 to TRBJ2-7; 8 nucleotides align to TRBD2. CDR1 is SGHTA and CDR2 is FQGNSA in the germline V gene. The CDR3 runs 14 residues. V was clipped by 0 bases and J by 6 bases; unmatched bases: 4.

The chain links TRBV5-4 to TRBJ1-1; D remains unclear. CDR1 is SGHNT and CDR2 is YYREEE in the germline V gene (reference sequence). This CDR3 spans 16 amino acids. Trimming removed 4 bases at V and 1 base at J, with 17 bases between. The CDR3 nucleotides are TGTGCCAGCAGCGAGGGTATTCGCAGATCGAACACTGAAGCTTTCTTT. This codes for CASSEGIRRSNTEAFF.

The V and J genes are TRBV5-1 and TRBJ2-2, with a possible D match to TRBD2 (5 bases). Germline V lookup: CDR1 SGHRS, CDR2 YFSETQ. This CDR3 contains 13 residues. Trimming stripped 0 bases from V and 8 bases from J, with 8 bases between. The chain's CDR3 is CASSLAGGGELFF. The CDR3 nucleotides are TGCGCCAGCAGCTTGGCAGGCGGGGGGGAGCTGTTTTTT. The full variable domain, with the rest looked up from reference TRBV5-1 and TRBJ2-2, is KAGVTQTPRYLIKTRGQQVTLSCSPISGHRSVSWYQQTPGQGLQFLFEYFSETQRNKGNFPGRFSGRQFSNSRSEMNVSTLELGDSALYLCASSLAGGGELFFGEGSRLTVL.

The gene calls are TRBV11-2 and TRBJ2-7; D is uncertain. The CDR3 loop spans 15 amino acids. Germline CDR1 reads SGHAT; CDR2 reads FQNNGV. The V end was cut by 5 bases, the J end by 3 bases, with 17 bases between. The CDR3 nucleotides are TGTGCCAGCAGCCCATCGACTGTAACCCTCTACGAGCAGTACTTC. Amino acids: CASSPSTVTLYEQYF.

The chain has TRBV11-2 and TRBJ2-1; 7 nucleotides line up with TRBD1. With V trimmed by 5 bases and J by 4 bases, 8 bases remained unmatched. The V gene's germline CDR1 is SGHAT and CDR2 FQNNGV. The CDR3 has 15 amino acids. The CDR3 protein is CASSLTTGEYNEQFF. CDR3 bases: TGTGCCAGCAGCCTTACTACAGGGGAATACAATGAGCAGTTCTTC.

The sample holds one count of this clone. The chain employs TRBV28 and TRBJ1-2; 7 bases match TRBD1. CDR3 length: 14 residues. Germline V lookup: CDR1 MDHEN, CDR2 SYDVKM. V was clipped by 6 bases and J by 1 base; unmatched bases: 5. The CDR3 nucleotides read TGTGCCAGCAGGCCGGGACAGCTTAACTATGGCTACACCTTC. Translation gives CASRPGQLNYGYTF.

The chain is built from TRBV7-9 and TRBJ1-5; maybe TRBD1 (5 bases). The germline V gene encodes CDR1 SEHNR and CDR2 FQNEAQ (reference sequence). The V gene lost 4 bases and the J gene lost 4 bases, with 11 bases spanning the gap. This CDR3 comprises 14 residues. The CDR3 here is CASSYGHPNQPQHF. CDR3 bases: TGTGCCAGCAGCTATGGACACCCTAATCAGCCCCAGCATTTT.

Of note for this clone: The same CDR3 also results from other DNA sequences found in this sample. The rearrangement links TRBV28 to TRBJ1-4; D not certain. The CDR3 sequence is 14 residues long. CDR1 and CDR2 from the germline V gene are MDHEN and SYDVKM. V shed 2 bases and J shed 2 bases, with 6 bases lying between them. The CDR3 loop is CASSLTTTNEKLFF. CDR3 bases: TGTGCCAGCAGTTTAACCACGACTAATGAAAAACTGTTTTTT.

The chain links TRBV18 to TRBJ1-1; D is unresolved. The CDR3 sequence is 14 residues long. The germline gives CDR1 KGHSH, CDR2 LQKENI. V lost 4 bases, J lost 3 bases, and 12 bases lay in between. CDR3 protein: CASSRETKDTEAFF. Here the CDR3 DNA reads TGTGCCAGCTCACGGGAGACAAAAGACACTGAAGCTTTCTTT.

The chain couples TRBV6-6 to TRBJ1-5; no definite D call. V was cut by 0 bases and J by 5 bases, with 5 bases left in between. CDR1 and CDR2 (germline): MNHNY, SVGAGI (reference sequence). The CDR3 sequence is 13 residues long. The DNA for the CDR3 is TGTGCCAGCAGTTACTCCGCCGATCAGCCCCAGCATTTT. Translated: CASSYSADQPQHF.

The rearrangement joins TRBV15 to TRBJ2-5; 7 nucleotides match TRBD2. The CDR3 sequence is 17 residues long. After removal of 0 bases from V and 2 bases from J, the junction contained 9 bases not matched to a gene. Germline CDR1 reads LNHNV; CDR2 reads YYDKDF (reference sequence). CDR3 loop: CATSRDRRWREQETQYF. The CDR3 region has the DNA TGTGCCACCAGCAGAGATCGCCGCTGGCGGGAGCAAGAGACCCAGTACTTC. The variable domain in full, completed from reference TRBV15 and TRBJ2-5, reads DAMVIQNPRYQVTQFGKPVTLSCSQTLNHNVMYWYQQKSSQAPKLLFHYYDKDFNNEADTPDNFQSRRPNTSFCFLDIRSPGLGDTAMYLCATSRDRRWREQETQYFGPGTRLLVL.

The rearrangement uses TRBV9 and TRBJ2-5, with TRBD2 identical over 8 bases. Trimming removed 4 bases from V and 1 base from J; junction bases left unmatched: 12. The CDR3 is made up of 17 amino acids. Germline V gene data show CDR1 as SGDLS and CDR2 as YYNGEE. The CDR3 region is CASSPYLGGGTQETQYF. Written as DNA, the CDR3 is TGTGCCAGCAGCCCCTACCTCGGGGGGGGAACCCAAGAGACCCAGTACTTC.

Notes on this clone: Other DNA sequences in the sample encode the same CDR3. The DNA of the CDR3 is TGTGCCAGCAGTTCCGGGACAGGGGGAGGCTACACCTTC. Protein product: CASSSGTGGGYTF. This chain links TRBV28 with TRBJ1-2; 11 bases agree with TRBD1. This CDR3 is built from 13 residues. CDR1 is MDHEN, CDR2 SYDVKM, per germline. The J segment lost 8 bases and the V segment lost 4 bases, leaving 3 bases of the junction unmatched.

This clone was seen a few times. The gene calls are TRBV5-1 and TRBJ1-1; D is unclear. This CDR3 contains 13 residues. CDR1 SGHRS and CDR2 YFSETQ come from the germline V gene. The V end lost 5 bases, the J end lost 0 bases, and 8 bases lay between the germline ends. Here the CDR3 DNA reads TGCGCCAGCAGGGCTGTTATGAACACTGAAGCTTTCTTT. Protein sequence: CASRAVMNTEAFF.

CDR3: CASSPSRGDTDTQYF. For the CDR3, the DNA is TGTGCCAGCTCACCATCCAGGGGGGACACAGATACGCAGTATTTT. The V call is TRBV18, the J call TRBJ2-3, with D tentatively TRBD1 (7 bases). Germline V CDR1 and CDR2: KGHSH, LQKENI. The V end lost 2 bases, the J end lost 2 bases, and 11 bases lay between the germline ends. The CDR3 is made up of 15 amino acids.

This clone was observed a single time. This chain connects TRBV28 to TRBJ1-1, with D perhaps matching TRBD1 (5 bases). This CDR3 spans 11 amino acids. Trimming removed 5 bases from V and 11 bases from J, with 12 bases in between. The germline V gene has CDR1 MDHEN and CDR2 SYDVKM. In DNA, the CDR3 is TGTGCCAGCAGTCGGACACTCCGGGCTTTCTTT. Translating gives CASSRTLRAFF.

V gene TRBV28 combines with J gene TRBJ2-7; 7 positions agree with TRBD2. CDR3 length: 13 residues. The V gene's germline CDR1 is MDHEN and CDR2 SYDVKM. The J segment lost 6 bases and the V segment lost 2 bases, leaving 4 bases of the junction unmatched. As DNA, the CDR3 is TGTGCCAGCAGTTTAGGGACTACGTCCGAGCAGTACTTC. Its protein is CASSLGTTSEQYF.

This sequence joins TRBV18 and TRBJ2-2, with D maybe TRBD1 (6 bases). Germline values: CDR1 KGHSH, CDR2 LQKENI. The CDR3 totals 16 residues. V was cut by 3 bases and J by 7 bases, with 18 bases left in between. CDR3 DNA sequence: TGTGCCAGCTCACCCCTTGGACAGAAAAACGGCGGGGAGCTGTTTTTT. Protein sequence: CASSPLGQKNGGELFF.

This rearrangement joins TRBV6-5 to TRBJ2-7; a possible D gene is TRBD2 (6 bases). The CDR3 length is 15 residues. V was pared by 0 bases and J by 2 bases, with 11 bases between. Germline V gene lookup returns CDR1 MNHEY and CDR2 SVGAGI. The CDR3: CASSYSMEGTYEQYF. CDR3 nucleotide sequence: TGTGCCAGCAGTTACTCGATGGAGGGCACCTACGAGCAGTACTTC.

The chain couples TRBV15 to TRBJ1-1; 8 bases are a match to TRBD1. Germline CDR1 reads LNHNV; CDR2 reads YYDKDF (reference sequence). The CDR3 length is 14 residues. The junction had 6 bases not matched to a gene; V was cut back by 4 bases and J by 5 bases. The CDR3 loop reads CATSTGQVGTEAFF. In DNA form, the CDR3 reads TGTGCCACCAGCACGGGACAGGTAGGGACTGAAGCTTTCTTT.

Only one count was recorded for this clone. The chain uses TRBV27 and TRBJ1-5, with 7 bases aligning to TRBD1. Germline lookup yields CDR1 MNHEY and CDR2 SMNVEV (reference sequence). After removal of 3 bases from V and 7 bases from J, the junction contained 6 bases not matched to a gene. The CDR3 has 14 amino acids. CDR3 loop: CASSLVRGNQPQHF. CDR3 DNA sequence: TGTGCCAGCAGTTTGGTCAGGGGGAACCAGCCCCAGCATTTT.